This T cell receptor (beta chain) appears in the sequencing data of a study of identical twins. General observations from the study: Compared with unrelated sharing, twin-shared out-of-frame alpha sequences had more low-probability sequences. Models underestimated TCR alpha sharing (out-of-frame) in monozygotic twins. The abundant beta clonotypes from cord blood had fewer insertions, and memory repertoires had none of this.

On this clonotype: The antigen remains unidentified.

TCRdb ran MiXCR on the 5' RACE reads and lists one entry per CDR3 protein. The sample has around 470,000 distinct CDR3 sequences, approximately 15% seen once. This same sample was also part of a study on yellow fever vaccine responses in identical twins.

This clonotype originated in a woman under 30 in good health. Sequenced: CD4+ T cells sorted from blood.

The CDR3 DNA reads TGTGCCAGCAGTGAATCTCCAGACGTGGCAGATACGCAGTATTTT. It encodes CASSESPDVADTQYF. The chain has TRBV25-1 and TRBJ2-3; D not certain. V was shortened by 1 base and J by 4 bases, with 12 bases between the two germline ends. There are 15 residues in the CDR3. Germline values: CDR1 MGHDK, CDR2 SYGVNS.